This T cell receptor (beta chain) was obtained from a study of shared clonotypes between healthy human individuals. Overall study: Per-donor plates numbered three CD4 naive, three CD4 memory, two CD8 naive and one CD8 memory.

Genomic DNA belonging to each subset was distributed in equal measure over several immunoSEQ plates. Assay used: immunoSEQ multiplex PCR; TCRdb lists only in-frame clones, some missing. The table includes some 700,000 clones, 90% detected once. Whole-study findings and limits: Clonotypes which were not shared had lower generation probabilities than clonotypes that all four donors shared.

Trimming cost V 0 bases and J 0 bases; bases outside gene matches: 9. The CDR3 sequence is 19 residues long. Per the germline V gene, CDR1 is MGHRA and CDR2 is YSYEKL. Worth noting for this clone: Its specificity is unknown.

This TCR was sampled from a young man in good health. Some clones in this sample may be carry-over from other donors' samples. V gene TRBV4-1 combines with J gene TRBJ2-5, with 11 bases lining up with TRBD2. The sequencing input was memory CD8+ T cells from PBMCs. Subset described: CD45RO+ cells pooled with CCR7-negative TemRA cells. CDR3 in DNA: TGCGCCAGCAGCCAAGATCTAGCGGGAGGAAACCGGTACCAAGAGACCCAGTACTTC. Protein product: CASSQDLAGGNRYQETQYF.